What follows is one T cell receptor (beta chain) and its context. Trimming stripped 9 bases from V and 4 bases from J, with 10 bases between. Germline V CDR1 and CDR2: MNHNS, SASEGT. CDR3 length: 11 residues. Co-extraction of both nucleic acids (RNA and DNA) used roughly 18-32 mg of unsorted bulk tissue. Chronic HBV infection was present, with no prior treatment. Every tumor contributed samples taken at five separate regions. The data are from a study of tumor-infiltrating lymphocytes in primary liver carcinoma. The investigators made TCR beta cDNA from roughly 0.45 ug total RNA, using a constant-region primer. It was through three nested multiplex PCR rounds of slightly modified ARM-PCR that TCR beta libraries arose. PCR rounds one and two used TRBV1-TRBV30 forward primers with a C-beta reverse primer for around 10 cycles each. TCRdb redid the calling of the multiplex PCR reads with MiXCR, one entry per CDR3 protein. This sample has around 70,000 distinct CDR3 sequences, with roughly three quarters found just once.

Sample: liver tumor tissue from sampling region 4. Documented subset: tumor region T4, right-lateral pole. The gene calls are TRBV6-1 and TRBJ2-7; no clear D gene. The source is a man aged 35 to 55 with primary liver carcinoma and hepatitis B virus infection. CDR3 nucleotides: TGTGCCAGTAGACTGATATACGAGCAGTACTTC. Protein: CASRLIYEQYF.